This TCR beta chain was sequenced during a study of T cells in Graves' hyperthyroidism and ophthalmopathy. Many counts were recorded for this clonotype. The investigators amplified TCR beta CDR3 regions from RNA transcripts. HTBI primers drove first-round RT-PCR of the TCR CDR3. TCRdb independently ran MiXCR on the multiplex PCR reads; one entry per CDR3 protein. Among a few hundred thousand distinct CDR3 sequences, approximately 15% were seen once, and the ten largest hold less than 3.5%. Trimming cost V 6 bases and J 5 bases, with 19 bases left between them. CDR3 length: 15 amino acids. In germline, CDR1 is MNHNS, CDR2 SASEGT.

Sequenced input: blood. The chain couples TRBV6-1 to TRBJ1-1, with D tentatively TRBD1 (5 bases). This sequence was found in a woman between 40 and 55 years old with Graves' ophthalmopathy. In DNA form, the CDR3 reads TGTGCCAGCAGCCGGGACCCGGCTAGGGAGACTGAAGCTTTCTTT. Translating it yields CASSRDPARETEAFF.